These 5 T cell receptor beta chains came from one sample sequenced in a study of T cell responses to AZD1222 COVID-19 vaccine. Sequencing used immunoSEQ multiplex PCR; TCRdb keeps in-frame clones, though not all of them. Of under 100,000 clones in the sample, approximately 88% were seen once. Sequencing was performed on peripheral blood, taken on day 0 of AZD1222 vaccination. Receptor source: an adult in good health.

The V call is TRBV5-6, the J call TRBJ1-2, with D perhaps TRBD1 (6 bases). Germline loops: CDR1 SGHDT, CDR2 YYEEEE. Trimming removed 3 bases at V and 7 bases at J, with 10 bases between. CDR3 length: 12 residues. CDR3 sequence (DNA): TGTGCCAGCAGCTACAGGGAAAGTGGCTACACCTTC. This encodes CASSYRESGYTF.

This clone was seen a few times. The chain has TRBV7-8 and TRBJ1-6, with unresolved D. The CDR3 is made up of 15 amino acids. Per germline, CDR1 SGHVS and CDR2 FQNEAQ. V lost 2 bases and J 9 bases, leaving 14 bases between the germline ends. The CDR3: CASSLLSRFFSPLHF. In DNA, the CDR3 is TGTGCCAGCAGCTTACTGAGCAGGTTTTTTTCACCCCTCCACTTT.

This CDR3 reads CATSSGQHGNNEQFF. The CDR3 nucleotides read TGTGCCACCAGCAGCGGACAGCACGGGAACAATGAGCAGTTCTTC. The chain uses TRBV15 and TRBJ2-1, with D possibly matching TRBD1 (6 bases). The germline V gene has CDR1 LNHNV and CDR2 YYDKDF (reference sequence). The CDR3 totals 15 residues. V was cut by 3 bases and J by 5 bases, with 14 bases left in between.

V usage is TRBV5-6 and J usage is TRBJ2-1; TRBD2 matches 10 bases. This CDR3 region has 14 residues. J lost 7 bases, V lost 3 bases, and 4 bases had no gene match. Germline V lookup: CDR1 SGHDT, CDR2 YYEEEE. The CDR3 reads CASSSSGSSNEQFF. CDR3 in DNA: TGTGCCAGCAGCTCTAGCGGGAGTTCGAATGAGCAGTTCTTC.

The DNA of the CDR3 is TGTGCCAGCAGCTCAAGTATAACAGCGCAGAAGACCCAGTACTTC. The encoded protein is CASSSSITAQKTQYF. The chain links TRBV7-2 to TRBJ2-5; D not certain. V lost 4 bases and J 6 bases, leaving 18 bases between the germline ends. Per germline, CDR1 SGHTA and CDR2 FQGNSA. CDR3 length: 15 residues. The full variable domain, its missing parts supplied by reference TRBV7-2 and TRBJ2-5, is GAGVSQSPSNKVTEKGKDVELRCDPISGHTALYWYRQSLGQGLEFLIYFQGNSAPDKSGLPSDRFSAERTGGSVSTLTIQRTQQEDSAVYLCASSSSITAQKTQYFGPGTRLLVL.